This is a list of T cell receptor beta chains from one sample in a study of technical replicates of blood from a few donors. TCRdb's copy holds only in-frame clones and misses some; the assay was immunoSEQ multiplex PCR. Of tens of thousands of clones in the sample, 85% to 95% are singletons; the top ten hold under 5.5%. The material sequenced was PBMCs. These receptors originate from a human donor in good health. Some clones in this sample may be carry-over from other donors' samples. Both conserved end residues are part of each CDR3.

CDR3 protein: CASSPRQAGGYEQYF; CDR3 length: 15; V gene: TRBV18
CDR3 protein: CASSLGRQGAATEAFF; CDR3 length: 16; V gene: TRBV7-9
CDR3 protein: CASSQRDRGLAFF; CDR3 length: 13; V gene: TRBV4-3
CDR3 protein: CASSLSSGLANEQFF; CDR3 length: 15; V gene: TRBV7-2
CDR3 protein: CASSLGLATDTQYF; CDR3 length: 14; V gene: TRBV7-9
CDR3 protein: CASSAGGAQETQYF; CDR3 length: 14; V gene: TRBV5-1
CDR3 protein: CASSVFPGLQYNEQFF; CDR3 length: 16; V gene: TRBV6-4
CDR3 protein: CASSLALRAYTF; CDR3 length: 12; V gene: TRBV5-1
CDR3 protein: CASSLSVGQGESTNEKLFF; CDR3 length: 19; V gene: TRBV7-8
CDR3 protein: CASRREGQSYGYTF; CDR3 length: 14; V gene: TRBV6-7
CDR3 protein: CAISPAGVGTGELFF; CDR3 length: 15; V gene: TRBV10-3
CDR3 protein: CASSLAFPGYNEQFF; CDR3 length: 15; V gene: TRBV5-1
CDR3 protein: CASSSSGRAGNEQFF; CDR3 length: 15; V gene: TRBV6-6
CDR3 protein: CASRPSTGVKYVDTIYF; CDR3 length: 17; V gene: TRBV19
CDR3 protein: CASSVDLIMTDEAFF; CDR3 length: 15; V gene: TRBV4-3
CDR3 protein: CASSPQGTGHSGNTIYF; CDR3 length: 17; V gene: TRBV7-3
CDR3 protein: CASSLASGLTYEQYF; CDR3 length: 15; V gene: TRBV7-9
CDR3 protein: CASSATSAEQFF; CDR3 length: 12; V gene: TRBV7-9
CDR3 protein: CASSFTRLFYSPLHF; CDR3 length: 15; V gene: TRBV27
CDR3 protein: CASSKTGGGQPQHF; CDR3 length: 14; V gene: TRBV5-6
CDR3 protein: CASSLLAGPTYEQYF; CDR3 length: 15; V gene: TRBV5-1
CDR3 protein: CASSLILAGRGLYEQYF; CDR3 length: 17; V gene: TRBV7-3
CDR3 protein: CASSQVKKGSGSGANVLTF; CDR3 length: 19; V gene: TRBV14
CDR3 protein: CASSLVLAGNEQFF; CDR3 length: 14; V gene: TRBV7-6
CDR3 protein: CASSESRQVNTEAFF; CDR3 length: 15; V gene: TRBV10-2
CDR3 protein: CASSPYGGAGDTQYF; CDR3 length: 15; V gene: TRBV7-9
CDR3 protein: CASSEHDRAEAFF; CDR3 length: 13; V gene: TRBV11-3
CDR3 protein: CASSLRLAGPYEQYF; CDR3 length: 15; V gene: TRBV28
CDR3 protein: CASSMGREGQPQHF; CDR3 length: 14; V gene: TRBV19
CDR3 protein: CSVETGQGADEQFF; CDR3 length: 14; V gene: TRBV29-1
CDR3 protein: CAIRGRDKTYEQYF; CDR3 length: 14; V gene: TRBV10-3
CDR3 protein: CASSLARGLAGLGQYF; CDR3 length: 16; V gene: TRBV7-2
CDR3 protein: CASSYFGLSGYEQYF; CDR3 length: 15; V gene: TRBV6-6
CDR3 protein: CSASGTTGGEQYF; CDR3 length: 13; V gene: TRBV29-1
CDR3 protein: CASSQGALLAGGSAQYF; CDR3 length: 17; V gene: TRBV4-2
CDR3 protein: CASSFGLGGSGELFF; CDR3 length: 15; V gene: TRBV5-4
CDR3 protein: CASSVEQGGGYTF; CDR3 length: 13; V gene: TRBV9
CDR3 protein: CASSPTGDGANVLTF; CDR3 length: 15; V gene: TRBV6-4
CDR3 protein: CASRSGQLYGYTF; CDR3 length: 13; V gene: TRBV7-9
CDR3 protein: CASSSRTSGSNEQYF; CDR3 length: 15; V gene: TRBV6-1
CDR3 protein: CASSPTTSPWSPLHF; CDR3 length: 15; V gene: TRBV7-9
CDR3 protein: CASSLGEDSEAFF; CDR3 length: 13; V gene: TRBV7-8
CDR3 protein: CASGVSNRGAQHF; CDR3 length: 13; V gene: TRBV12-5
CDR3 protein: CAISRDSYEQYF; CDR3 length: 12; V gene: TRBV10-3
CDR3 protein: CASSQDLEYEQFF; CDR3 length: 13; V gene: TRBV4-2
CDR3 protein: CASSRAGVNEQFF; CDR3 length: 13; V gene: TRBV7-2
CDR3 protein: CASSRLGQGDYGYTF; CDR3 length: 15; V gene: TRBV5-6
CDR3 protein: CASGPSLAGGPGETQYF; CDR3 length: 17; V gene: TRBV12-5
CDR3 protein: CASSGATSGGRNEQFF; CDR3 length: 16; V gene: TRBV19
CDR3 protein: CASRTGGNQPQHF; CDR3 length: 13; V gene: TRBV2
CDR3 protein: CASSAQGGGTQYF; CDR3 length: 13; V gene: TRBV19
CDR3 protein: CASSGANQPQHF; CDR3 length: 12; V gene: TRBV18
CDR3 protein: CASSLFGLATYEQYF; CDR3 length: 15; V gene: TRBV7-2
CDR3 protein: CSVVADNSYEQYF; CDR3 length: 13; V gene: TRBV29-1
CDR3 protein: CATSSRRGDNSPLHF; CDR3 length: 15; V gene: TRBV15
CDR3 protein: CASSLGPGQNTEAFF; CDR3 length: 15; V gene: TRBV7-9
CDR3 protein: CASSLKMSSEQFF; CDR3 length: 13; V gene: TRBV11-1
CDR3 protein: CASSFSDRRTNYGYTF; CDR3 length: 16; V gene: TRBV27
CDR3 protein: CASSLSPGLAGYNEQFF; CDR3 length: 17; V gene: TRBV7-9